Reported below is one T cell receptor (beta chain). What antigen it recognizes has not been identified. Per-base quality was not reported, and no clone a single base away is much larger than it. This sample was included in a study of breast tumors, draining lymph nodes, adjacent tissues (dated by TCRdb to about 2016). Notes on the research overall: The study compared TCR beta repertoires across tumor, adjacent nontumor tissue and axillary lymph nodes from breast cancer patients. In human breast cancer, the study set out to assess how tumor, surrounding tissue and draining lymph node repertoires relate to one another and whether T cells might be exchanged between them. Study-wide findings and limitations: A scenario in which most tumor T cells derive from the lymph node and then expand within tumor tissue was judged to be consistent with the data. Tumor T-cell repertoires showed less diversity than lymph node repertoires and more diversity than nontumor tissue repertoires, and tumor T-cell repertoires showed preferential V and J gene usage. Tumor and nontumor tissue repertoires were significantly more similar in luminal-like than in basal-like breast cancer. Rather than being directly demonstrated, the conclusion that tumor T cells originate in lymph nodes was presented as consistent with a hypothesis.

V is reduced by 0 bases and J by 0 bases, leaving a spacing of 20 bases between them. The germline V gene yields SGHAT for CDR1 and FQNNGV for CDR2. From the cysteine up to the phenylalanine, the CDR3 has a length of 19 residues. Only the CDR3 region is kept as DNA, spanning 57 bases read in frame from base 1. Sequencing took place on an Illumina HiSeq 2000. TCR beta chain libraries were generated by multiplex PCR amplification. The amplified TCR beta chain products were analyzed by high-throughput sequencing. TCRdb's own reprocessing of the public reads used fastp at Q25 and MiXCR and kept productive beta chains. Each CDR3 protein gets just one entry, which takes the most common genes and DNA from the rows behind it. This sample is represented by some 47,000 distinct CDR3 sequences; roughly 39% of them were singletons. In total, the top ten clones hold over 9.5% of the sample.

This clonotype was sampled from a female donor with breast cancer. Some clones in this sample may be carry-over from other donors' samples. The chain links TRBV11-2 with TRBJ1-2, with a weak D call of TRBD1 (5 bases match). The sequenced sample was breast tumor tissue. The CDR3 sequence is CASSLDGGSRGPTNYGYTF. The DNA reads as follows: TGTGCCAGCAGCTTAGACGGGGGGTCCAGAGGGCCCACTAACTATGGCTACACCTTC.